Listed below are T cell receptor beta chains from one sample, sequenced in a study of tumor-infiltrating lymphocytes in oesophageal squamous cell carcinoma. TCRdb itself ran the PCR reads through MiXCR, one entry per CDR3 protein. The sample shows several thousand distinct CDR3 sequences, roughly a fifth of them seen only once. Specimen: normal esophageal tissue next to the tumor. These receptors were obtained from a male donor with esophageal squamous cell carcinoma. The CDR3 runs from the conserved cysteine through the conserved F or W. The order of the fields is J gene, D gene, V gene, clone size, CDR3 protein, CDR3 DNA. D genes are given only for firm matches. The size field is filled for only some rows; it gives once, few, many or a size class.

>TRBJ2-5|-|TRBV5-3|-
CANSLGGARNEQYF
TGTGCCAACAGCTTGGGCGGGGCGCGCAATGAGCAGTACTTC
>TRBJ2-4|-|TRBV28|many
CASAPEVAKNIQYF
TGTGCCAGCGCGCCAGAGGTAGCCAAAAACATTCAGTACTTC
>TRBJ1-6|TRBD1|TRBV27|many
CASSGDSNFHNSPLHF
TGTGCCAGCAGTGGGGACAGCAATTTCCATAATTCACCCCTCCACTTT
>TRBJ2-5|TRBD1|TRBV2|many
CASSEMNRGLSETQYF
TGTGCCAGCAGTGAAATGAACAGGGGGTTATCAGAGACCCAGTACTTC
>TRBJ1-1|-|TRBV5-1|few
CASSWGRRENMNTEAFF
TGCGCCAGCAGCTGGGGGAGGAGGGAGAACATGAACACTGAAGCTTTCTTT
>TRBJ2-6|-|TRBV6-1|medium-sized
CASRFNIILRGVLTF
TGTGCCAGCAGATTTAACATCATCCTTAGGGGCGTCCTGACTTTC
>TRBJ1-6|-|TRBV6-1|many
CASSAGTSSYNSPLHF
TGTGCCAGCAGTGCTGGAACTAGCTCCTATAATTCACCCCTCCACTTC
>TRBJ1-2|-|TRBV5-5|many
CASSSGPQLGYGYTF
TGTGCCAGCAGCTCCGGGCCCCAACTCGGTTATGGCTACACCTTC
>TRBJ1-6|-|TRBV19|many
CASSMGRLQGTSPLHF
TGTGCCAGTAGTATGGGCAGGCTACAAGGGACTTCACCCCTCCACTTT
>TRBJ1-2|-|TRBV12-3/TRBV12-4|many
CASSLAAVNYGYTF
TGTGCCAGCAGTTTAGCCGCCGTGAACTATGGCTACACCTTC
>TRBJ2-3|-|TRBV5-4|many
CASSLLMGHTDTQYF
TGTGCCAGCAGCTTGTTGATGGGACACACAGATACGCAGTATTTT
>TRBJ2-7|TRBD2|TRBV24-1|-
CATSDPSGGSYNEQYF
TGTGCCACCAGTGATCCTAGCGGGGGCTCCTACAATGAGCAGTACTTC
>TRBJ2-7|TRBD1|TRBV7-8|medium-sized
CASSLTLDRSSYEQYF
TGTGCCAGCAGCTTAACACTGGACAGGAGCTCCTACGAGCAGTACTTC
>TRBJ2-1|-|TRBV5-1|many
CASAGLAQSNEQFF
TGCGCCAGCGCGGGGCTAGCGCAGTCTAATGAGCAGTTCTTC
>TRBJ2-2|-|TRBV11-3|many
CASSPAESTGELFF
TGTGCCAGCAGCCCAGCAGAGTCCACCGGGGAGCTGTTTTTT
>TRBJ2-7|TRBD1|TRBV14|few
CASSQLQGYEQYF
TGTGCCAGCAGCCAATTACAGGGGTACGAGCAGTACTTC
>TRBJ2-7|TRBD1|TRBV20-1|many
CSASGTGIYEQYF
TGCAGTGCTTCCGGGACAGGGATCTACGAGCAGTACTTC
>TRBJ1-6|TRBD1|TRBV19|-
CASSDPGTGVLALHF
TGTGCCAGTAGTGACCCGGGGACAGGGGTTTTGGCCCTCCACTTT
>TRBJ2-7|TRBD1|TRBV11-2|-
CASSLEGTGYFEQYF
TGTGCCAGCAGCTTAGAGGGGACAGGGTATTTCGAGCAGTACTTC
>TRBJ1-1|-|TRBV5-1|few
CASSLAPDGTEAFF
TGCGCCAGCAGCTTGGCGCCGGACGGCACTGAAGCTTTCTTT
>TRBJ2-3|TRBD2|TRBV9|few
CASSQSGKADTQYF
TGTGCCAGCAGTCAGAGCGGGAAGGCAGATACGCAGTATTTT
>TRBJ2-7|-|TRBV5-1|many
CASSLEGRHSYEQYF
TGCGCCAGCAGCTTGGAGGGCAGGCACTCCTACGAGCAGTACTTC
>TRBJ1-2|-|TRBV6-6|many
CASSYSMPGVNYGYTF
TGTGCCAGCAGTTACTCGATGCCAGGGGTAAACTATGGCTACACCTTC
>TRBJ2-7|-|TRBV5-1|few
CASSLTGGGYEQYF
TGCGCCAGCAGCTTGACAGGGGGGGGCTACGAGCAGTACTTC
>TRBJ2-5|TRBD1|TRBV5-4|-
CASSPGTGVETQYF
TGTGCCAGCAGCCCCGGGACAGGGGTCGAGACCCAGTACTTC
>TRBJ2-6|TRBD2|TRBV7-2|few
CASSFQRGGTF
TGTGCCAGCAGCTTTCAGCGGGGGGGGACTTTC
>TRBJ2-3|-|TRBV7-2|-
CASSLEQGDEQNF
TGTGCCAGCAGCTTAGAACAGGGTGACGAGCAGAATTTT
>TRBJ1-5|TRBD1|TRBV7-8|many
CASSISGTGGSMGQPQHF
TGTGCCAGCAGCATCTCCGGGACAGGGGGCTCGATGGGGCAGCCCCAGCATTTT